Presented here are 18 T cell receptor beta chains from one specimen sequenced in a study of T cells after yellow fever vaccination (dated by TCRdb to between 2018 and 2020). According to the study, the label for this sample's treatment or condition signals: live attenuated yellow fever vaccine strain. Library prep was done by 5' RACE. Sequencing used an Illumina HiSeq 2500. TCRdb itself trimmed the public reads at Q25 with fastp, ran MiXCR and retained productive beta chains. Records with the same CDR3 protein are collapsed into one entry carrying the most frequent genes and DNA. For this sample the table gives roughly 50,000 distinct CDR3 sequences, of which roughly 7% were detected only once. The ten most abundant clones make up around 28% of the sample. The source material was CD8+ T cells sorted from PBMCs, sampled more than 13 days after the first yellow fever vaccination. The receptors come from a man aged 18 to 30 who received the YFV17D yellow fever vaccine.

This clonotype was counted ten times or more. The chain recombines TRBV24-1 with TRBJ1-2, with 7 bases fitting TRBD1. Germline assignment: CDR1 KGHDR and CDR2 SFDVKD. J gave up 4 bases and V 4 bases, and 5 bases lay outside the gene matches. The CDR3 has 14 amino acids. The CDR3 spells CATSDMDRSYGYTF. The CDR3 nucleotides are TGTGCCACCAGTGACATGGACAGGAGCTATGGCTACACCTTC.

V is TRBV7-2 and J is TRBJ1-5, with D perhaps TRBD1 (5 bases). The CDR3 totals 13 residues. Trimming took 6 bases from V and 6 from J, leaving 12 bases between them. Germline lookup yields CDR1 SGHTA and CDR2 FQGNSA. CDR3 protein: CASRSGSGQPQHF. CDR3 bases: TGTGCCAGCAGGTCAGGGTCGGGTCAGCCCCAGCATTTT. Variable domain in full (rest from reference TRBV7-2 and TRBJ1-5): GAGVSQSPSNKVTEKGKDVELRCDPISGHTALYWYRQSLGQGLEFLIYFQGNSAPDKSGLPSDRFSAERTGGSVSTLTIQRTQQEDSAVYLCASRSGSGQPQHFGDGTRLSIL.

This clonotype was observed many times. The chain has TRBV27 and TRBJ1-2; 8 bases are a match to TRBD1. The CDR3 is 16 amino acids. V lost 5 bases, J lost 5 bases, and 13 bases stayed unmatched. CDR1 and CDR2 from the germline V gene are MNHEY and SMNVEV (reference sequence). This CDR3 is CASSPDTGGVGYGYTF. The CDR3 DNA is TGTGCCAGCAGTCCGGATACAGGGGGGGTAGGGTATGGCTACACCTTC.

There are many counts of this clonotype. The chain is built from TRBV25-1 and TRBJ1-4, with D maybe TRBD1 (5 bases). Germline V lookup: CDR1 MGHDK, CDR2 SYGVNS. The CDR3 consists of 17 residues. V shed 1 base and J shed 2 bases, with 14 bases lying between them. The CDR3 bases are TGTGCCAGCAGTGAATGGGGGGAGAGAGGGACTAATGAAAAACTGTTTTTT. Protein sequence: CASSEWGERGTNEKLFF.

This clonotype was detected only a few times. This chain joins TRBV4-3 and TRBJ2-5; TRBD2 agrees at 7 bases. Trimming removed 0 bases from V and 1 base from J; junction bases left unmatched: 5. The V gene's germline CDR1 is LGHNA and CDR2 YSLEER. This CDR3 comprises 16 residues. The CDR3 coding sequence is TGCGCCAGCAGCCAAGAAGTGGCGGGGGTCCAAGAGACCCAGTACTTC. This sequence encodes CASSQEVAGVQETQYF.

The sample holds many counts of this clonotype. V is TRBV7-3 and J is TRBJ2-3; the D gene could be TRBD1 or TRBD2 (5 bases each). The CDR3 has 17 residues. Germline-derived CDR1 and CDR2 are SGHTA and FQGTGA. Trimming left V 1 base short and J 0 bases short, with 14 bases between. The CDR3 region is CASSLNGADTSTDTQYF. The CDR3 DNA sequence: TGTGCCAGCAGCTTAAATGGAGCGGACACTAGCACAGATACGCAGTATTTT.

This clonotype was counted at least ten times. V gene TRBV20-1 combines with J gene TRBJ2-5; unclear D gene. With 0 bases removed from V and 5 bases from J, the gap between germline ends came to 19 bases. Germline lookup yields CDR1 DFQATT and CDR2 SNEGSKA (reference sequence). CDR3 length equals 16 residues. This CDR3 reads CSARDSASRDWETQYF. In DNA form, the CDR3 reads TGCAGTGCTAGAGATTCTGCTTCGCGCGATTGGGAGACCCAGTACTTC.

This clonotype has ten or more counts. V and J are TRBV25-1 and TRBJ1-1; D call uncertain. The CDR3 contains 12 residues. Germline assignment: CDR1 MGHDK and CDR2 SYGVNS. Between the trimmed V and J ends, which lost 6 bases and 5 bases, there was a span of 10 bases. CDR3 residues: CASRVGGTEAFF. DNA for the CDR3: TGTGCCAGCAGAGTCGGTGGGACTGAAGCTTTCTTT.

This clonotype was seen at least ten times. The genes are TRBV6-2 or TRBV6-3 and TRBJ2-5; D unclear. V dropped 2 bases and J dropped 5 bases, with 3 bases sitting between them. This CDR3 is 11 amino acids long. Germline values: CDR1 MNHEY, CDR2 SVGEGT. CDR3 loop: CASSYAETQYF. As DNA, the CDR3 is TGTGCCAGCAGTTACGCCGAGACCCAGTACTTC.

This clonotype was counted ten times or more. V and J are TRBV5-6 and TRBJ2-4; D is ambiguous. The CDR3 length is 13 residues. CDR1 and CDR2 (germline): SGHDT, YYEEEE. Deletions cut 2 bases from V and 8 bases from J, with 11 bases between. Here the CDR3 DNA reads TGTGCCAGCAGCTTAAGGGAAAGGCACATTCAGTACTTC. It specifies CASSLRERHIQYF.

This clonotype was seen only a few times. The chain carries TRBV5-1 and TRBJ1-2; TRBD1 aligns across 7 bases. In germline, CDR1 is SGHRS, CDR2 YFSETQ. The CDR3 runs to 17 residues. V lost 4 bases to trimming and J lost 7 bases; unmatched junction nucleotides: 19. DNA of the CDR3: TGCGCCAGCAGCGTGACAGGGAGCCCCAGCTACGTCGCTGGCTACACCTTC. This gives the protein CASSVTGSPSYVAGYTF. Full variable domain (missing parts from reference TRBV5-1 and TRBJ1-2): KAGVTQTPRYLIKTRGQQVTLSCSPISGHRSVSWYQQTPGQGLQFLFEYFSETQRNKGNFPGRFSGRQFSNSRSEMNVSTLELGDSALYLCASSVTGSPSYVAGYTFGSGTRLTVV.

This clonotype showed up many times. At one end, the junction sequence differs from germline, possibly due to a read error. V is TRBV6-2 or TRBV6-3 and J is TRBJ1-5; possibly TRBD1 for D (5 bases). Germline V gene sequence: CDR1 MNHEY, CDR2 SVGEGT. The CDR3 is made up of 14 amino acids. CDR3 sequence: CVSSYGGSNQPQHF. In DNA, the CDR3 is TGTGTCAGCAGTTATGGGGGATCCAATCAGCCCCAGCATTTT.

This clonotype was seen many times. The chain uses TRBV29-1 and TRBJ1-2; D remains ambiguous. Germline V lookup: CDR1 SQVTM, CDR2 ANQGSEA. This CDR3 spans 12 amino acids. V shed 3 bases and J shed 3 bases, with 8 bases lying between them. The CDR3 reads CSVDARDYGYTF. In nucleotides, the CDR3 is TGCAGCGTTGATGCCAGAGACTATGGCTACACCTTC.

The gene calls are TRBV4-1 and TRBJ1-5, with D perhaps TRBD1 (6 bases). From germline, CDR1 is MGHRA and CDR2 YSYEKL. The CDR3 runs to 18 residues. V was cut by 5 bases and J by 1 base, with 21 bases left in between. CDR3: CASSTRLLARGSNQPQHF. CDR3 in DNA: TGCGCCAGCAGCACCCGATTACTTGCCAGGGGAAGCAATCAGCCCCAGCATTTT.

This clonotype appeared many times. J is TRBJ2-1 and V is TRBV20-1; D remains ambiguous. There are 15 residues in the CDR3. V gave up 0 bases and J gave up 0 bases, with 9 bases separating them. The V gene's germline CDR1 is DFQATT and CDR2 SNEGSKA (reference sequence). The CDR3 is CSARDPRSSYNEQFF. In nucleotides, the CDR3 is TGCAGTGCTAGAGATCCCCGCAGCTCCTACAATGAGCAGTTCTTC.

This clonotype occurred many times. DNA for the CDR3: TGTGCCAGCAGCGCGGTAGCAGATACGCAGTATTTT. Its protein is CASSAVADTQYF. V is TRBV7-9 and J is TRBJ2-3; D gene ambiguous. Germline V gene data show CDR1 as SEHNR and CDR2 as FQNEAQ (reference sequence). Trimming shortened V by 5 bases and J by 4 bases, and 7 bases separated the two germline ends. CDR3 length: 12 residues.

This clonotype came up many times. V is TRBV24-1 and J is TRBJ2-2; 7 nucleotides line up with TRBD1. Trimming removed 5 bases from V and 8 bases from J; junction bases left unmatched: 16. The germline V gene has CDR1 KGHDR and CDR2 SFDVKD. The CDR3 has 17 amino acids. The CDR3 DNA sequence: TGTGCCACCAGTGCTTCGTCGGGACAGAGTAATCCGGGGGAGCTGTTTTTT. It codes for CATSASSGQSNPGELFF.

Ten or more counts support this clonotype. This rearrangement joins TRBV3-1 to TRBJ1-2; TRBD1 aligns across 10 bases. The CDR3 is 14 amino acids. The germline gives CDR1 LGHDT, CDR2 YNNKEL (reference sequence). The V and J ends lost 4 bases and 7 bases, in that order; junction bases with no gene match: 6. The CDR3 protein is CASSPGQGGGGYTF. CDR3 nucleotides: TGTGCCAGCAGCCCAGGACAGGGGGGCGGTGGCTACACCTTC.